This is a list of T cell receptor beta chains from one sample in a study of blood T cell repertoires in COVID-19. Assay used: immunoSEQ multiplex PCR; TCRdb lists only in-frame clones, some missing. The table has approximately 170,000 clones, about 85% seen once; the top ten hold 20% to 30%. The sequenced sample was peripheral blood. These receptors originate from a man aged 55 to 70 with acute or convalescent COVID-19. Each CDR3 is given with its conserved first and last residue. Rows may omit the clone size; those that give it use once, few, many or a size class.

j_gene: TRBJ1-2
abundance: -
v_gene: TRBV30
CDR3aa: CASQEEWNYGYTF

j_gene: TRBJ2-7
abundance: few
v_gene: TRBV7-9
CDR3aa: CASSLGQGAFEQYF

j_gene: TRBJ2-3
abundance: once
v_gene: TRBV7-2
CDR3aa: CASSFNPGDTQYF

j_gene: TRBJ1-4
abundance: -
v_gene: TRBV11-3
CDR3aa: CASSRREGGINEKLFF

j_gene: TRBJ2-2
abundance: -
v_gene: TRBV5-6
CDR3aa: CASSEGQGYTGELFF

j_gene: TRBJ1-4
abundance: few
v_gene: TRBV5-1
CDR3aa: CASSLGRANEKLFF

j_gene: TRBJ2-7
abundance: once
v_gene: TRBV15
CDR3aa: CATSRAGPVEQYF

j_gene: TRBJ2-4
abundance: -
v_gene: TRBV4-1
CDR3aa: CASSQESGGTNIQYF

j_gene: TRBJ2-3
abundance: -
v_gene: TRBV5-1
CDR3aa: CASTLGGASDTQYF

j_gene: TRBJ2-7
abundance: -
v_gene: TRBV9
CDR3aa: CASSAGQGLAYEQYF

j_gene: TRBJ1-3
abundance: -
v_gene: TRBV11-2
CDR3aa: CASRLQGASGNTIYF

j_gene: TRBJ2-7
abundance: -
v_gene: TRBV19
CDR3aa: CASRGQGESYEQYF

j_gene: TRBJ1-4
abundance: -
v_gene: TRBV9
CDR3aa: CASSLRGQSNEKLFF

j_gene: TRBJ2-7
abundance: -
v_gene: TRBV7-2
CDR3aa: CASSFPDRGEQYF

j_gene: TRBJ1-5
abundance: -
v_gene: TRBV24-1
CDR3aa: CATSDSYGQDGPPQHF

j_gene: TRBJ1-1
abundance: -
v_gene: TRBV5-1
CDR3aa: CASSLVGQGEGEAFF

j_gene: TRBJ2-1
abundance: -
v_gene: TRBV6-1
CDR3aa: CASSEGRGRYNEQFF

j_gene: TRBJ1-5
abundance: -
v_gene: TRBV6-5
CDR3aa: CASSYRPPGEQPQHF

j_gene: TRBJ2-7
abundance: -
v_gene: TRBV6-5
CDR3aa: CASRLLGTGGYEQYF

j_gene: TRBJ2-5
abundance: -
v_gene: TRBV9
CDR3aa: CASSVGPTPQETQYF

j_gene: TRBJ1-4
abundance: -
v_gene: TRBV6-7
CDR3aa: CASSPERDRLTTNEKLFF

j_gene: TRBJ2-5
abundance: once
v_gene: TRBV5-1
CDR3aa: CASSPGTSGVRETQYF

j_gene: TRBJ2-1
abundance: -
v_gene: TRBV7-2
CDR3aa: CASSFDRESVNEQFF

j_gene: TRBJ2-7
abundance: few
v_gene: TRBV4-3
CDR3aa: CASSQGSGTGYEQYF

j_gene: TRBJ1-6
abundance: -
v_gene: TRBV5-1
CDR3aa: CASTPTEGTNSPLHF

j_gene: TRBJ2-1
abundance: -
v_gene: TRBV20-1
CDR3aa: CSAERELEQFF

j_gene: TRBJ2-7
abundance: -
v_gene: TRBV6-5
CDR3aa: CASGASVYYEQYF

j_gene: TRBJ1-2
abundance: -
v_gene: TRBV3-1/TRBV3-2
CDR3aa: CASSQDRAYGYTF

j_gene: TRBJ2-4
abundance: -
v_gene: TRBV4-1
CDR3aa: CASSQDPGLGRVQYF

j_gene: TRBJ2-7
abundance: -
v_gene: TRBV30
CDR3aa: CAWKKAGGLAGAGYEQYF

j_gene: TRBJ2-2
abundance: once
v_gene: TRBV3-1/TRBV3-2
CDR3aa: CASSRSGGNTGELFF

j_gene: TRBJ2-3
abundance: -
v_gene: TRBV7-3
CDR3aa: CASSPGLAGGVDTQYF

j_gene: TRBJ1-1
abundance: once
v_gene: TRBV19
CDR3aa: CASSSYRQNTEAFF

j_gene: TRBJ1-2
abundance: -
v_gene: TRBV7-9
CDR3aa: CASSLEPGNYGYTF

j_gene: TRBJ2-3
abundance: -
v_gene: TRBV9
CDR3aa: CASSVGVGVGDTQYF

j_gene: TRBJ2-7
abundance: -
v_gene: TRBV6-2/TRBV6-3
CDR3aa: CASSYGVSGRSYEQYF

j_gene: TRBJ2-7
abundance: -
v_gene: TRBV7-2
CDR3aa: CASSSTQGPYEQYF

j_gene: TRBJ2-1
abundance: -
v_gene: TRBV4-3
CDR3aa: CASSQDGAGGPRNEQFF

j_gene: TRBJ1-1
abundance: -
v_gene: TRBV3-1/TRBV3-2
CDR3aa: CASSRQGAALGAFF

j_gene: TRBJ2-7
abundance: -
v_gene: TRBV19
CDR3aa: CASSKTRQVNTYEQYF

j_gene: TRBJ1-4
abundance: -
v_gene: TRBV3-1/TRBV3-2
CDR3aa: CASSQGEGEKLFF

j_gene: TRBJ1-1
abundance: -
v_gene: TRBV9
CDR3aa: CASSEGTGDSNTEAFF

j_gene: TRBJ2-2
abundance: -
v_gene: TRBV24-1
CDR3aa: CATREATTGELFF

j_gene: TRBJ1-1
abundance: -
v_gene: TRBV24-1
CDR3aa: CATSDFDRQAFF

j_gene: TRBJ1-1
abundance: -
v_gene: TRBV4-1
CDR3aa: CASSQGQGVNTEAFF

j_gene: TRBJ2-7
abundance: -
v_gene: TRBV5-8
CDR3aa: CASSFLSGRYNEQYF

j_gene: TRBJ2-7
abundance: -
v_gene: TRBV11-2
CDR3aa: CASSLGPTGTYEQYF

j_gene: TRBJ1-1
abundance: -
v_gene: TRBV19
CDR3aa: CASSQGVNTEAFF

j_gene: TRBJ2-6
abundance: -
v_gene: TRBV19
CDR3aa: CASRRSGANVLTF

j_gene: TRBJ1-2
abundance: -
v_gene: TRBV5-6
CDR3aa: CASSPGQGVNYGYTF

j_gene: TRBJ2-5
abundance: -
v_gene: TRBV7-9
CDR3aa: CASSLAGTPSGTQYF

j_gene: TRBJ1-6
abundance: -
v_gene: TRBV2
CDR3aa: CASSEAEQVNSPLHF

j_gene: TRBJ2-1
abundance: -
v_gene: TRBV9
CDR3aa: CASSVEGLADEQFF